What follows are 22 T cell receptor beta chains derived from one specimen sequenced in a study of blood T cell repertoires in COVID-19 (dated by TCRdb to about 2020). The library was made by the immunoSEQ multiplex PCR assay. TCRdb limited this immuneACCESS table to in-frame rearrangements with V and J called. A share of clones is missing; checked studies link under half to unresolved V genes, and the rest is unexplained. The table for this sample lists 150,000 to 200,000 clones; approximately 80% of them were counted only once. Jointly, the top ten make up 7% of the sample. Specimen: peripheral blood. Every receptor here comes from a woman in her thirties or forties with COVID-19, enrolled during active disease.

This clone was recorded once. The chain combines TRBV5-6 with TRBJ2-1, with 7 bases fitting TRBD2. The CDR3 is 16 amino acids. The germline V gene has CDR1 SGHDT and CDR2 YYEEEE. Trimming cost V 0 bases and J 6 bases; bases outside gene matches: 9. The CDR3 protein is CASSLASGPLSNEQFF. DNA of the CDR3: TGTGCCAGCAGCTTGGCTAGCGGACCTTTATCCAATGAGCAGTTCTTC.

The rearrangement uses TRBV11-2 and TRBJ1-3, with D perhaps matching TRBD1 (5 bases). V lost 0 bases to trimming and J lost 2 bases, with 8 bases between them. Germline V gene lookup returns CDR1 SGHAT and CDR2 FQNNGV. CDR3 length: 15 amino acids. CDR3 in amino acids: CASSLEWGAGNTIYF. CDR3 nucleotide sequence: TGTGCCAGCAGCTTAGAGTGGGGGGCTGGAAACACCATATATTTT.

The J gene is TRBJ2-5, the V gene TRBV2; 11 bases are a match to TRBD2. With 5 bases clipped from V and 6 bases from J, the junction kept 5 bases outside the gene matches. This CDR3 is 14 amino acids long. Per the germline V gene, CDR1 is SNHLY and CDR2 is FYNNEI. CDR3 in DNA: TGTGCCAGCAGTTTTAGCGGGGGGGGAAAGACCCAGTACTTC. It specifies CASSFSGGGKTQYF.

The CDR3 region is CAWNPGSLGGYTF. The DNA of the CDR3 is TGTGCCTGGAACCCCGGGAGTTTAGGTGGCTACACCTTC. V is TRBV30 and J is TRBJ1-2, with no clear D. The germline V gene encodes CDR1 GTSNPN and CDR2 SVGIG (reference sequence). The CDR3 runs to 13 residues. V shed 4 bases and J shed 7 bases, with 16 bases lying between them.

CDR3 amino acids: CATLGSVSTEAFF. Here the CDR3 DNA reads TGTGCCACATTGGGGAGCGTAAGCACTGAAGCTTTCTTT. The chain combines TRBV11-2 with TRBJ1-1; D gene unclear. V lost 10 bases and J 4 bases, leaving 16 bases between the germline ends. The CDR3 has 13 residues. CDR1 and CDR2 (germline): SGHAT, FQNNGV. Using reference TRBV11-2 and TRBJ1-1 for the parts outside the CDR3, the full variable domain is EAGVAQSPRYKIIEKRQSVAFWCNPISGHATLYWYQQILGQGPKLLIQFQNNGVVDDSQLPKDRFSAERLKGVDSTLKIQPAKLEDSAVYLCATLGSVSTEAFFGQGTRLTVV.

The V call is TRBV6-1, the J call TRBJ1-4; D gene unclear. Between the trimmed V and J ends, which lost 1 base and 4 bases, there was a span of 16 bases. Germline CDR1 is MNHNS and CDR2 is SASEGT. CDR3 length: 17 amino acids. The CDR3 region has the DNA TGTGCCAGCAGTGAAGTCGTATCCCGGGAGGTTAATGAAAAACTGTTTTTT. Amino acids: CASSEVVSREVNEKLFF.

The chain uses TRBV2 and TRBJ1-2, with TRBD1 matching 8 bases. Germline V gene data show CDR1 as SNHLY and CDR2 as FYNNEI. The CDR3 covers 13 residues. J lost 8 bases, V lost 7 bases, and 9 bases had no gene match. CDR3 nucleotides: TGTGCCAGCACCCCGACAGGGGTCAGCGGCTACACCTTC. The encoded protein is CASTPTGVSGYTF.

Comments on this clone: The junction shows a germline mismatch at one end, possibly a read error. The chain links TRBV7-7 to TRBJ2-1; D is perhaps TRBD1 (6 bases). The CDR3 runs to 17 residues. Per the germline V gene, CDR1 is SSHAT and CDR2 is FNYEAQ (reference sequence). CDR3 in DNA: TGTGCTAGCAGCCCCAGGGGTCAGTGGGGCTCCTACAATGAGCAGTTCTTC. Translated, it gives CASSPRGQWGSYNEQFF.

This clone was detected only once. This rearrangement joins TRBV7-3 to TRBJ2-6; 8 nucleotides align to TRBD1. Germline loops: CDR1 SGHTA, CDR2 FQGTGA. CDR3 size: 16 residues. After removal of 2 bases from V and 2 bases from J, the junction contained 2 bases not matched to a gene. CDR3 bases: TGTGCCAGCAGCTTATCAGGGGGCGCTGGGGCCAACGTCCTGACTTTC. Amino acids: CASSLSGGAGANVLTF.

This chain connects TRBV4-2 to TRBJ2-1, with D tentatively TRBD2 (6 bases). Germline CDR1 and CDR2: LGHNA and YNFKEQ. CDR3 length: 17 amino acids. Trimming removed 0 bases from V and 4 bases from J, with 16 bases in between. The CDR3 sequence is CASSQESSEGGYNEQFF. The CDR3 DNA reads TGTGCCAGCAGCCAAGAGTCTAGCGAGGGTGGATACAATGAGCAGTTCTTC.

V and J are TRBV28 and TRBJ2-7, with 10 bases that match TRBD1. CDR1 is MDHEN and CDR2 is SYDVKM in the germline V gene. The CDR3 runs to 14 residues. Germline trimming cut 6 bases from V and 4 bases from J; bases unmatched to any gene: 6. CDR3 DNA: TGTGCCAGCAGGTCGACAGGGGGCGAATACGAGCAGTACTTC. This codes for CASRSTGGEYEQYF. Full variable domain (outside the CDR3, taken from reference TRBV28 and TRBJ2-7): DVKVTQSSRYLVKRTGEKVFLECVQDMDHENMFWYRQDPGLGLRLIYFSYDVKMKEKGDIPEGYSVSREKKERFSLILESASTNQTSMYLCASRSTGGEYEQYFGPGTRLTVT.

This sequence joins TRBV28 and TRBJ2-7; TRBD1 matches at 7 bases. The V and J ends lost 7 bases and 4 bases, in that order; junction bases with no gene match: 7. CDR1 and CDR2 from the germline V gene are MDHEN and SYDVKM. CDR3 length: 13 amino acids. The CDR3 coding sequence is TGTGCCAGCAACACGGGCAGGGGGTACGAGCAGTACTTC. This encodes CASNTGRGYEQYF.

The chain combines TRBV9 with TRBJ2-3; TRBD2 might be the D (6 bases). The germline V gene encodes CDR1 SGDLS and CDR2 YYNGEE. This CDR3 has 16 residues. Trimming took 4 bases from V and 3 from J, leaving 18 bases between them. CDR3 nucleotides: TGTGCCAGCAGCCCCCGAGGGACCGCGGGGACAGATACGCAGTATTTT. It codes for CASSPRGTAGTDTQYF.

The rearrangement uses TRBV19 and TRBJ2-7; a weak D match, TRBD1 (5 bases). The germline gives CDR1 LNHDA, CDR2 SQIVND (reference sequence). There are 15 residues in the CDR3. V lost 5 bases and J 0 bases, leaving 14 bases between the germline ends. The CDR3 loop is CASSAGSRGSYEQYV. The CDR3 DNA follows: TGTGCCAGTAGTGCCGGGTCTAGGGGCTCCTACGAGCAGTACGTC.

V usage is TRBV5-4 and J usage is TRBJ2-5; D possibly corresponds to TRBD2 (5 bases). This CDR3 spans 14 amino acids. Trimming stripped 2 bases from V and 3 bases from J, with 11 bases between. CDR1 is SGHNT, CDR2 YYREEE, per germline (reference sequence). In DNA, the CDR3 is TGTGCCAGCAGCTTTCGGGGAGTGGAAGAGACCCAGTACTTC. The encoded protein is CASSFRGVEETQYF.

CDR3 sequence reads: CASTPGGQETQYF. For the CDR3, the DNA is TGTGCCAGCACCCCGGGGGGCCAAGAGACCCAGTACTTC. V is TRBV3-1 (or the pseudogene TRBV3-2) and J is TRBJ2-5, with 7 bases matching TRBD2. With V trimmed by 7 bases and J by 1 base, 3 bases remained unmatched. There are 13 residues in the CDR3. Germline V gene sequence: CDR1 LGHDT, CDR2 YNNKEL (reference sequence).

CDR3 nucleotide sequence: TGTGCCAGCAGCCCGAAGACAGGGGCCTCTGGGGCCAACGTCCTGACTTTC. As protein: CASSPKTGASGANVLTF. The chain joins TRBV9 to TRBJ2-6; TRBD1 matches at 8 bases. Germline V CDR1 and CDR2: SGDLS, YYNGEE. CDR3 size: 17 residues. J was trimmed by 0 bases and V by 4 bases; bases with no gene match: 6.

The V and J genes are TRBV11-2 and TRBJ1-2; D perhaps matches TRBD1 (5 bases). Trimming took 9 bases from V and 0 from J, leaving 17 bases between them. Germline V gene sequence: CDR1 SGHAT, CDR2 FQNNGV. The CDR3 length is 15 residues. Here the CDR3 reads CASTGGHRANYGYTF. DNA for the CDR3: TGTGCCAGTACGGGAGGACATCGAGCTAACTATGGCTACACCTTC.

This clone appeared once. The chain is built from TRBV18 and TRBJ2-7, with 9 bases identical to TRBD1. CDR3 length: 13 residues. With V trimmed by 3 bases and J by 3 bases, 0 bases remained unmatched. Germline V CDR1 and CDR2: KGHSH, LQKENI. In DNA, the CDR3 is TGTGCCAGCTCACCGACAGGGGGCTACGAGCAGTACGTC. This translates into CASSPTGGYEQYV.

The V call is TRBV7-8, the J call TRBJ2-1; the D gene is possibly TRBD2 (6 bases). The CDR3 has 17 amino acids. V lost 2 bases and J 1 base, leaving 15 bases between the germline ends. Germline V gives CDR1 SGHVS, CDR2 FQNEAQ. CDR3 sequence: CASSLPAGSGSYNEQFF. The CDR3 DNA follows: TGTGCCAGCAGCTTACCCGCGGGGTCGGGTTCCTACAATGAGCAGTTCTTC.

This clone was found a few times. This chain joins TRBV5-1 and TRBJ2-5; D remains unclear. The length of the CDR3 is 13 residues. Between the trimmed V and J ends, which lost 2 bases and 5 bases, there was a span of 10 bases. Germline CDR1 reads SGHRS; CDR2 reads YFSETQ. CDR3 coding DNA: TGCGCCAGCAGCTTAAAAAATCTGGAGACCCAGTACTTC. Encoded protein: CASSLKNLETQYF.

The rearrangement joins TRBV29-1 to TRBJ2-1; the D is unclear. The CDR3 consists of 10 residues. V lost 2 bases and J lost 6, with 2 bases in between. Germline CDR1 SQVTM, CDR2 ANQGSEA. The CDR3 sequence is CSVERNEQFF. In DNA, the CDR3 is TGCAGCGTTGAACGCAATGAGCAGTTCTTC.